Listed here are 2 T cell receptor beta chains from one sample, sequenced in a study of blood T cell repertoires in COVID-19. The method was immunoSEQ multiplex PCR; TCRdb's version includes in-frame clones alone and lacks a portion of them. Of about 260,000 clones detected, 86% appear once; the ten largest clones hold around 9.5%. The sample taken for sequencing was peripheral blood. Every receptor here comes from a man aged 40-50 years who had recovered from COVID-19.

This chain joins TRBV6-1 and TRBJ1-5; 7 bases agree with TRBD1. The CDR3 spans 18 residues. The germline V gene has CDR1 MNHNS and CDR2 SASEGT. Trimming removed 2 bases from V and 5 bases from J; junction bases left unmatched: 15. The chain's CDR3 is CASSEWVGDSLRDQPQHF. Written as DNA, the CDR3 is TGTGCCAGCAGTGAATGGGTAGGGGACAGCCTTCGAGATCAGCCCCAGCATTTT.

V gene TRBV18 combines with J gene TRBJ2-1; D remains ambiguous. This CDR3 is built from 15 residues. Germline assignment: CDR1 KGHSH and CDR2 LQKENI. The germline V and J ends were trimmed by 3 bases and 7 bases, with 16 bases remaining between them. The CDR3 coding sequence is TGTGCCAGCTCACCCCTACGGTCCCCGGGTAATGAGCAGTTCTTC. Protein product: CASSPLRSPGNEQFF.